This T cell receptor (beta chain) was sequenced during a study of blood T cell repertoires in COVID-19. About the study: COVID-19 samples from acute and convalescent phases originated in the United States, Italy and Spain. The analysed material was cDNA or gDNA that came from T cells, B-cell-depleted T cells, or PBMCs.

The germline V gene encodes CDR1 SGHNT and CDR2 YYREEE (reference sequence). V was trimmed by 0 bases and J by 6 bases, leaving 9 bases between them. This CDR3 has 13 amino acids. Under the authors' procedure: Nucleated cell number was recorded as an estimate derived from reference gene primer amplification. Only in-frame clones appear in the TCRdb table, and some are missing; sequencing was by immunoSEQ multiplex PCR. V, J and clone size are taken as reported in that table, and D and trimming were inferred from the DNA itself. In the table there are 150,000 to 200,000 clones, about 74% of which are singletons.

J is TRBJ1-2 and V is TRBV5-4, with a tentative D call TRBD1 (5 bases). The receptor's source is a woman at least 80 years old with acute or convalescent COVID-19. The sample consisted of peripheral blood. The DNA of the CDR3 is TGTGCCAGCAGCTTGGCGGGGGTCCATGGCTACACCTTC. It encodes CASSLAGVHGYTF.